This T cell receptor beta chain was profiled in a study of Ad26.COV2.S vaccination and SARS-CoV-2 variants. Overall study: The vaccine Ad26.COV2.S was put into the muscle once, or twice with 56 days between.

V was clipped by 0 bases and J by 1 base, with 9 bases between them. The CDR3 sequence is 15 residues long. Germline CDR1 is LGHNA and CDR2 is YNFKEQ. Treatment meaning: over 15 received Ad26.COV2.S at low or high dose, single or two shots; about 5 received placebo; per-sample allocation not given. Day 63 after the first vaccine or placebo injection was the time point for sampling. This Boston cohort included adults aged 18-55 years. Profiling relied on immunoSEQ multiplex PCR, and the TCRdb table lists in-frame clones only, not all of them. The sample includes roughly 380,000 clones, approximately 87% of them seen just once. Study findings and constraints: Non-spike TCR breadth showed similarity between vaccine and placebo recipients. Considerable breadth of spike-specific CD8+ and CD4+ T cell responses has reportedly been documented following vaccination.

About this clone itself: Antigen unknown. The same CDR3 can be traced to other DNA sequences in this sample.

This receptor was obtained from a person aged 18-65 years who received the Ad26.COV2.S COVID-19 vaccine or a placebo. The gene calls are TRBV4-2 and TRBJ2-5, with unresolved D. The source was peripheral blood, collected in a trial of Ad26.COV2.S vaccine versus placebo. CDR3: CASSQDRGSQETQYF. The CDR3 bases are TGTGCCAGCAGCCAAGATCGAGGCAGCCAAGAGACCCAGTACTTC.